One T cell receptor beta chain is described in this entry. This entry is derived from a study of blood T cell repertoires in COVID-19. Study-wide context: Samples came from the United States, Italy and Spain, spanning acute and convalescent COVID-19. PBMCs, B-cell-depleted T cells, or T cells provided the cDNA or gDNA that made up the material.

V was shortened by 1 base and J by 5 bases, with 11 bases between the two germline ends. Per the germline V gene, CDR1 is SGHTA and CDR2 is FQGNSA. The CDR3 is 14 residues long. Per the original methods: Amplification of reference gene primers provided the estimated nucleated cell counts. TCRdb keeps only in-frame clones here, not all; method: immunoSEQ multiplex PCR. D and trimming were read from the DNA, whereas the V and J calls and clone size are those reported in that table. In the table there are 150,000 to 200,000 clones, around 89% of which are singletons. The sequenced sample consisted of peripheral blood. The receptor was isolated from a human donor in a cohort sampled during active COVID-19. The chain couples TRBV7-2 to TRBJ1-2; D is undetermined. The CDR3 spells CASSLGGPIYGYTF. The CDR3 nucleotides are TGTGCCAGCAGCTTAGGCGGCCCGATTTATGGCTACACCTTC.